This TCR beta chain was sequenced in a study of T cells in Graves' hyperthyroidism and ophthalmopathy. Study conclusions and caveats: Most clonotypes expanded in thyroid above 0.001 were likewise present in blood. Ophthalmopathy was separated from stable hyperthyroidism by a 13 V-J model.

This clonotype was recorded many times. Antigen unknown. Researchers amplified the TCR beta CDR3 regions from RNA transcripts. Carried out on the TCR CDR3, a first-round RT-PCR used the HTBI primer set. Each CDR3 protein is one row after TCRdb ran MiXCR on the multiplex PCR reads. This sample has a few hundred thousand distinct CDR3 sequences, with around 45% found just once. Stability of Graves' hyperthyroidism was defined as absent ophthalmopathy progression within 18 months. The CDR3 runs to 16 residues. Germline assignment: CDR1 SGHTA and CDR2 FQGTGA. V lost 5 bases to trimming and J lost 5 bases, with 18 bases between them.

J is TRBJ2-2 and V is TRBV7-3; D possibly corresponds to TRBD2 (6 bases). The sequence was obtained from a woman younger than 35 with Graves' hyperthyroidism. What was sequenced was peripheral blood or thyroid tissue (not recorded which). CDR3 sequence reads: CASSLPVDYQTGELFF. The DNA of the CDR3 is TGTGCCAGCAGCCTTCCCGTGGACTATCAAACCGGGGAGCTGTTTTTT.